This TCR beta chain derives from a study of T-cell reconstitution after alpha-beta-depleted transplantation in children. Study findings and constraints: When one year had passed after transplant, most T-cell counts and diversity came from newly produced T cells. From surviving recipient T cells and thymic progenitors came the high day-60 TCRbeta diversity observed in some patients. About two months after transplant, alpha-beta T cells reportedly came from several hundred expanded graft clones.

Preparation of the TCRbeta library was carried out with unique molecular identifiers. TCRdb passed the PCR reads through MiXCR, listing each CDR3 protein once. In the table there are 540,000 or so distinct CDR3 sequences, around 23% of which are singletons. The germline V gene encodes CDR1 SGHTA and CDR2 FQGNSA. This CDR3 contains 15 residues. To note about this clonotype: Its antigen is unidentified. At one of its ends the junction is not consistent with the germline gene, which may arise from a read error.

The TCR sequence derives from a boy under two years old who had a stem cell transplant for acute myeloid leukemia, so the T cells may come from the graft donor. The starting material was PBMCs, mostly from graft donor cells, obtained 360 days after TCRalphabeta/CD19-depleted stem cell transplant. The chain has TRBV7-2 and TRBJ2-1, with 7 bases matching TRBD1. CDR3: CASRLAGGLVNEQFF. The CDR3 region has the DNA TGTGCCAGCAGGTTAGCAGGGGGATTGGTCAATGAGCAGTTCTTC. Together with reference TRBV7-2 and TRBJ2-1, the CDR3 gives the full variable domain: GAGVSQSPSNKVTEKGKDVELRCDPISGHTALYWYRQSLGQGLEFLIYFQGNSAPDKSGLPSDRFSAERTGGSVSTLTIQRTQQEDSAVYLCASRLAGGLVNEQFFGPGTRLTVL.